The 27 T cell receptor beta chains in this list originate from one sample, sequenced in a study of T cells in Graves' hyperthyroidism and ophthalmopathy. Amplified regions were TCR beta CDR3 sequences from RNA transcripts. Primed by the HTBI set, a first-round RT-PCR was run on the TCR CDR3. TCRdb fed the multiplex PCR reads into MiXCR, producing one record per CDR3 protein. The sample consists of fewer than 550,000 distinct CDR3 sequences, 15% to 18% of them appearing once. Sequencing was done on a sample of blood. The receptors originated from a woman aged 18-35 years with Graves' hyperthyroidism.

The rearrangement uses TRBV7-8 and TRBJ1-1; possible D gene TRBD1, 5 bases. CDR3 length equals 13 residues. Germline-derived CDR1 and CDR2 are SGHVS and FQNEAQ. V was cut by 4 bases and J by 6 bases, with 12 bases left in between. The CDR3, as DNA: TGTGCCAGCAGCTCCGAATTGGGGGCTGAAGCTTTCTTT. It translates to CASSSELGAEAFF.

The chain has TRBV19 and TRBJ1-4; TRBD1 might be the D (5 bases). The CDR3 totals 14 residues. V gave up 6 bases and J gave up 5 bases, with 13 bases separating them. The V gene's germline CDR1 is LNHDA and CDR2 SQIVND (reference sequence). The CDR3 region is CASRAGTENEKLFF. CDR3 coding DNA: TGTGCCAGTAGAGCCGGGACCGAAAATGAAAAACTGTTTTTT.

Notes on this clonotype: This is likely a read error, given that the CDR3 carries no conserved phenylalanine or tryptophan at its end. The chain uses TRBV20-1 and TRBJ1-2; the D is unclear. The length of the CDR3 is 13 residues. Trimming pared 3 bases from V and 4 bases from J, leaving 12 bases between. In germline, CDR1 is DFQATT, CDR2 SNEGSKA (reference sequence). The CDR3 protein is CSASGSVGYGYTL. The CDR3 DNA reads TGCAGTGCTAGCGGGTCGGTTGGCTATGGCTACACCCTC.

This clonotype occurred many times. The V gene is TRBV28, the J gene TRBJ1-5, with D tentatively TRBD1 (5 bases). Trimming stripped 5 bases from V and 10 bases from J, with 9 bases between. The germline V gene encodes CDR1 MDHEN and CDR2 SYDVKM. This CDR3 is built from 11 residues. The CDR3 spells CASSPQGPQHF. The CDR3 DNA reads as TGTGCCAGCAGTCCCCAGGGCCCCCAGCATTTT.

The CDR3 here is CASSLGGGGAFNEQFF. CDR3 in DNA: TGTGCCAGCAGCTTAGGTGGCGGGGGGGCGTTCAATGAGCAGTTCTTC. The chain uses TRBV7-2 and TRBJ2-1, with 9 bases identical to TRBD2. Trimming removed 1 base from V and 6 bases from J; junction bases left unmatched: 7. Germline V CDR1 and CDR2: SGHTA, FQGNSA. The CDR3 spans 16 residues. Full variable domain (remainder filled in from reference TRBV7-2 and TRBJ2-1): GAGVSQSPSNKVTEKGKDVELRCDPISGHTALYWYRQSLGQGLEFLIYFQGNSAPDKSGLPSDRFSAERTGGSVSTLTIQRTQQEDSAVYLCASSLGGGGAFNEQFFGPGTRLTVL.

In its sample, this clonotype was seen a few times. V usage is TRBV6-1 and J usage is TRBJ2-7; 7 bases agree with TRBD2. V was clipped by 5 bases and J by 2 bases; unmatched bases: 9. Germline-derived CDR1 and CDR2 are MNHNS and SASEGT. This CDR3 comprises 15 residues. The chain's CDR3 is CASSPTAGRAYEQYF. CDR3 nucleotide sequence: TGTGCCAGCAGTCCTACCGCAGGGAGGGCCTACGAGCAGTACTTC.

The J gene is TRBJ2-3, the V gene TRBV5-5; a weak D match, TRBD2 (5 bases). Trimming took 0 bases from V and 6 from J, leaving 11 bases between them. Germline CDR1 reads SGHKS; CDR2 reads YYEKEE (reference sequence). The CDR3 totals 14 residues. CDR3 DNA: TGTGCCAGCAGCTTGGGACCGAGGGCGGATACGCAGTATTTT. Protein product: CASSLGPRADTQYF.

This clonotype appeared many times. This chain links TRBV20-1 with TRBJ2-3, with D maybe TRBD1 (6 bases). Deletions cut 5 bases from V and 6 bases from J, with 18 bases between. The CDR3 is 14 residues long. Germline CDR1 and CDR2: DFQATT and SNEGSKA (reference sequence). The CDR3 loop is CSALRQASRDTQYF. The DNA for the CDR3 is TGCAGTGCTCTTCGACAGGCGTCGAGGGATACGCAGTATTTT.

This clonotype came up many times. CDR3 sequence: CASSQLGASRNTEAFF. The CDR3 DNA follows: TGTGCCAGCAGCCAATTGGGGGCTTCTAGGAACACTGAAGCTTTCTTT. The V gene is TRBV3-1, the J gene TRBJ1-1; possible D gene TRBD1, 6 bases. There are 16 residues in the CDR3. Germline V CDR1 and CDR2: LGHDT, YNNKEL (reference sequence). V gave up 2 bases and J gave up 1 base, with 14 bases separating them.

There are many counts of this clonotype. This chain connects TRBV28 to TRBJ1-5; TRBD1 is a possible D gene (5 bases). V lost 4 bases and J lost 1, with 11 bases in between. The CDR3 runs to 15 residues. Germline loops: CDR1 MDHEN, CDR2 SYDVKM. CDR3 amino acids: CASSSWGGSNQPQHF. The DNA for the CDR3 is TGTGCCAGCAGTTCTTGGGGCGGGAGCAATCAGCCCCAGCATTTT.

This clonotype has at least ten counts. The chain recombines TRBV24-1 with TRBJ1-1; D may be TRBD1 (5 bases). Germline CDR1 and CDR2: KGHDR and SFDVKD. The CDR3 covers 13 residues. V gave up 7 bases and J gave up 2 bases, with 10 bases separating them. CDR3 in amino acids: CATSLGPNTEAFF. CDR3 bases: TGTGCCACCAGCTTGGGACCCAACACTGAAGCTTTCTTT.

This clonotype was detected only a few times. The chain links TRBV7-6 to TRBJ2-6; 7 bases are a match to TRBD1. J gave up 3 bases and V 3 bases, and 8 bases lay outside the gene matches. Germline assignment: CDR1 SGHVS and CDR2 FNYEAQ. This CDR3 comprises 17 residues. CDR3 sequence (DNA): TGTGCCAGCAGCTTGAGACAGGGAGTCTTTGGGGCCAACGTCCTGACTTTC. This encodes CASSLRQGVFGANVLTF.

This clonotype was seen more than once but under ten times. The genes are TRBV15 and TRBJ1-4; D gene uncertain. The CDR3 contains 13 residues. Per the germline V gene, CDR1 is LNHNV and CDR2 is YYDKDF (reference sequence). V was shortened by 1 base and J by 8 bases, with 8 bases between the two germline ends. The CDR3 loop reads CATSRVEREKLFF. The CDR3 bases are TGTGCCACCAGCAGAGTGGAGAGGGAAAAACTGTTTTTT.

This clonotype was seen repeatedly, ten times or more. The CDR3 sequence is CASSLEGVWGEKLFF. The CDR3 coding sequence is TGTGCCAGCAGCTTAGAGGGGGTATGGGGTGAAAAACTGTTTTTT. The chain couples TRBV11-2 to TRBJ1-4; weak D call: TRBD1 (5 bases). Germline assignment: CDR1 SGHAT and CDR2 FQNNGV. Trimming cost V 0 bases and J 7 bases, with 12 bases left between them. The CDR3 spans 15 residues.

Remarks on this clonotype: The junction and the germline gene differ at one end; a read error may be behind it. This chain links TRBV5-1 with TRBJ2-3; unclear D gene. The CDR3 spans 15 residues. Germline V CDR1 and CDR2: SGHRS, YFSETQ. This chain's CDR3 is CASNLQVINTDTQYF. The CDR3 DNA is TGCGCCAGCAACTTGCAGGTCATCAACACAGATACGCAGTATTTT.

V gene TRBV19 combines with J gene TRBJ1-6; D possibly corresponds to TRBD1 (5 bases). Between the trimmed V and J ends, which lost 6 bases and 7 bases, there was a span of 13 bases. The CDR3 runs to 14 residues. Germline V lookup: CDR1 LNHDA, CDR2 SQIVND (reference sequence). CDR3 loop: CASRNREGNSPLHF. DNA for the CDR3: TGTGCCAGTAGGAACAGAGAGGGGAATTCACCCCTCCACTTT. Drawing the rest from reference TRBV19 and TRBJ1-6, the complete variable domain is DGGITQSPKYLFRKEGQNVTLSCEQNLNHDAMYWYRQDPGQGLRLIYYSQIVNDFQKGDIAEGYSVSREKKESFPLTVTSAQKNPTAFYLCASRNREGNSPLHFGNGTRLTVT.

This clonotype has a count of ten or more. The chain links TRBV29-1 to TRBJ2-2, with 7 nucleotides matching TRBD2. CDR1 is SQVTM, CDR2 ANQGSEA, per germline. V shed 5 bases and J 5 bases; nucleotides not matched to a gene: 5. This CDR3 is built from 13 residues. The CDR3 is CSVQEGGTGELFF. CDR3 DNA sequence: TGCAGCGTTCAGGAGGGAGGGACCGGGGAGCTGTTTTTT.

This clonotype has just a few counts. The genes are TRBV19 and TRBJ1-5, with D unresolved. Germline V gene sequence: CDR1 LNHDA, CDR2 SQIVND (reference sequence). The CDR3 is made up of 15 amino acids. Trimming shortened V by 6 bases and J by 0 bases, and 12 bases separated the two germline ends. The CDR3, as DNA: TGTGCCAGTAGGGCCAGGACGGATAGCAATCAGCCCCAGCATTTT. Translated, it gives CASRARTDSNQPQHF.

At least ten counts were recorded for this clonotype. This rearrangement joins TRBV28 to TRBJ1-2; D unresolved. The CDR3 is 14 amino acids. CDR1 is MDHEN and CDR2 is SYDVKM in the germline V gene. Trimming took 3 bases from V and 1 from J, leaving 9 bases between them. CDR3 sequence reads: CASSFRRYNYGYTF. CDR3 sequence (DNA): TGTGCCAGCAGTTTTAGGAGGTATAACTATGGCTACACCTTC.

This clonotype occurred a few times. The chain carries TRBV6-2 or TRBV6-3 and TRBJ1-2, with D possibly being TRBD1 (6 bases). The CDR3 is 12 amino acids. The germline V gene has CDR1 MNHEY and CDR2 SVGEGT. V lost 7 bases and J lost 9, with 15 bases in between. The CDR3 loop is CASTVLQGSYTF. For the CDR3, the DNA is TGTGCCAGCACAGTTCTCCAGGGGAGCTACACCTTC.

This chain connects TRBV9 to TRBJ2-4; D might be TRBD2 (5 bases). Germline V gives CDR1 SGDLS, CDR2 YYNGEE. Trimming stripped 5 bases from V and 7 bases from J, with 7 bases between. The CDR3 extends over 11 amino acids. The CDR3 loop reads CASSSGNIQYF. The CDR3 DNA sequence: TGTGCCAGCAGTTCGGGGAACATTCAGTACTTC. The whole variable domain, filled in from reference TRBV9 and TRBJ2-4, reads DSGVTQTPKHLITATGQRVTLRCSPRSGDLSVYWYQQSLDQGLQFLIQYYNGEERAKGNILERFSAQQFPDLHSELNLSSLELGDSALYFCASSSGNIQYFGAGTRLSVL.

For this clonotype: This may stem from a read error, because a much larger clone lies one nucleotide away. The CDR3 region is CASSPLVASTDTQYF. Here the CDR3 DNA reads TGTGCCAGCAGCCCTCTGGTGGCCAGCACAGATACGCAGTATTTT. The genes are TRBV6-1 and TRBJ2-3; no clear D. The CDR3 is 15 residues long. Per the germline V gene, CDR1 is MNHNS and CDR2 is SASEGT. V shed 6 bases and J shed 0 bases, with 13 bases lying between them.

In its sample, this clonotype was seen many times. Here the CDR3 reads CASSLGRQGITYEQYF. CDR3 coding DNA: TGTGCCAGCAGCTTAGGGCGGCAGGGGATCACGTACGAGCAGTACTTC. The chain uses TRBV7-9 and TRBJ2-7; D perhaps matches TRBD1 (6 bases). Germline V lookup: CDR1 SEHNR, CDR2 FQNEAQ (reference sequence). V lost 1 base and J lost 4, with 17 bases in between. The CDR3 spans 16 residues.

This clonotype was seen only a few times. J is TRBJ1-5 and V is TRBV5-6; D is perhaps TRBD1 (6 bases). Germline loops: CDR1 SGHDT, CDR2 YYEEEE. The length of the CDR3 is 15 residues. V was cut by 4 bases and J by 3 bases, with 14 bases left in between. The CDR3 coding sequence is TGTGCCAGCAGCCCCAAAAGGGGGGACAATCAGCCCCAGCATTTT. It translates to CASSPKRGDNQPQHF.

The chain joins TRBV4-1 to TRBJ1-5; D is unresolved. CDR3 length: 21 residues. Trimming took 6 bases from V and 0 from J, leaving 30 bases between them. Germline V gene data show CDR1 as MGHRA and CDR2 as YSYEKL. CDR3 in amino acids: CASSPSSDGLFTRYSNQPQHF. The CDR3 region has the DNA TGCGCCAGCAGTCCTAGCTCCGATGGCCTATTCACAAGGTATAGCAATCAGCCCCAGCATTTT.

This clonotype has at least ten counts. The genes are TRBV6-1 and TRBJ1-2, with 7 bases lining up with TRBD1. With 5 bases clipped from V and 3 bases from J, the junction kept 6 bases outside the gene matches. Germline loops: CDR1 MNHNS, CDR2 SASEGT. The CDR3 runs to 14 residues. CDR3: CASSSGTADYGYTF. CDR3 DNA: TGTGCCAGCAGTTCCGGGACAGCAGACTATGGCTACACCTTC.

The chain carries TRBV12-3 or TRBV12-4 and TRBJ1-3, with TRBD1 identical over 9 bases. J was trimmed by 3 bases and V by 7 bases; bases with no gene match: 16. This CDR3 contains 18 residues. CDR3: CASTESGTGSNHGNTIYF. The CDR3 nucleotides read TGTGCCAGCACCGAAAGCGGGACAGGGTCTAATCATGGAAACACCATATATTTT.